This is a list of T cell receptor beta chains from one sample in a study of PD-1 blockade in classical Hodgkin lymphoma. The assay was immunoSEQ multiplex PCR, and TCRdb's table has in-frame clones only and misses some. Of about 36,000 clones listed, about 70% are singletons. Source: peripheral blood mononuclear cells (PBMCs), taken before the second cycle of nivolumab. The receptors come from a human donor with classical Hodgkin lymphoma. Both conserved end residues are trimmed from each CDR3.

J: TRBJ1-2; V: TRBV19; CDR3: ASSIARGRGYT
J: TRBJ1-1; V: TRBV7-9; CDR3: ASSLLSGADTEAF
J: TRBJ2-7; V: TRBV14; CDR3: ASSQEREKQY
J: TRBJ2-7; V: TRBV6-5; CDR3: ASKRAGALYEQY
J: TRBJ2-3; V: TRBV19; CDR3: AISPGLADHTDTQY
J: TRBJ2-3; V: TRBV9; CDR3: ASSVVGGRTDTQY
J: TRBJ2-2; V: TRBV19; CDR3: ASSTGVAGELF
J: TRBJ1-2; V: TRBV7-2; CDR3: ASSLRGPDGYT
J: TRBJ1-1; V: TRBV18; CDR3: ASSPPGLGGNTEAF
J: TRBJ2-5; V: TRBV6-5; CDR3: ASSYRMSGETQY
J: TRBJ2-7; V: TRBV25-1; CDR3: ASSDPAQGRGGEQY
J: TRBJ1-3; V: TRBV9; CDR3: ASSTSSGNTIY
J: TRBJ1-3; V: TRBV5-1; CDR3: ASSRQGTGAGNTIY
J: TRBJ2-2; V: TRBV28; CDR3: ASSLRQGGNTGELF
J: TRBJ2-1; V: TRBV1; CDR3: TSGKGPGIVQF
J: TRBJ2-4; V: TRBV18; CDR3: ASSPDWIGKNIQY
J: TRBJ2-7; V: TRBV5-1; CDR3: ASSLTGSWDEQY
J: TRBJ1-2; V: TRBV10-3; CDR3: AISLLENGRIYGYT
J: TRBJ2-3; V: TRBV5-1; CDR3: ASSTDSLFDTQY
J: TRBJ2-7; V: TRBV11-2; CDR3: ASSLDYGYTYEQY
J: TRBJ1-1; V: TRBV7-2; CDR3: ASSLIREAF
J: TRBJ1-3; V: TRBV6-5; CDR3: ASGGLYSGNTIY
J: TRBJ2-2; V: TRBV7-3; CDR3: ASSLTSVGELF
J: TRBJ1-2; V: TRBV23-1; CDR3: ASRTGGENYGYT
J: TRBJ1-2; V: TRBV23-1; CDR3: ASSPGTTANYGYT
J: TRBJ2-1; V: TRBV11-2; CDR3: ASSFERGGYNEQF
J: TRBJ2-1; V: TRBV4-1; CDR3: ASSQGTGLVSYNEQF
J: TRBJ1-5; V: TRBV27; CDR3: ASSLKGRQPQH
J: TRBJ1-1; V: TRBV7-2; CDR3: ASSPQRGRGAF
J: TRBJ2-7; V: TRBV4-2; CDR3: ASSQDGTIPGEQY
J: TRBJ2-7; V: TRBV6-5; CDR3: ASSSYYEQY
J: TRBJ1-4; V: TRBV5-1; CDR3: ASSQGTVNNEKLF
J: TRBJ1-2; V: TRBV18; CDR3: ASSPQSAYGYT
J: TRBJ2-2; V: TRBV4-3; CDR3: ASSQGGQGAAGELF
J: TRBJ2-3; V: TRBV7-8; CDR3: ASSLEGSTDTQY
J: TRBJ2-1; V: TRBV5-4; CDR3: ASSLDPNSYNEQF
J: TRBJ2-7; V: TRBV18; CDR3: ASSPRPTSYEQY
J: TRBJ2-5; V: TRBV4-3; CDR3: ASSQGSLAGGTGETQY
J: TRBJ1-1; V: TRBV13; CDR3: ASTRGGRTEAF
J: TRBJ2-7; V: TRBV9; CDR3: ASSVGLAGGLYEQY
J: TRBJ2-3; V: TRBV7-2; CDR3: ASSLSGAQRGTDTQY
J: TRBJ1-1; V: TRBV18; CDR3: ASSPTISTNTEAF
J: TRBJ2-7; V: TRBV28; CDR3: ASSARGLATYEQY
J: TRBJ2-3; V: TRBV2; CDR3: ASSEMGILPDTQY
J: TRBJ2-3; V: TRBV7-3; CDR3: ASSPGPSRTDTQY
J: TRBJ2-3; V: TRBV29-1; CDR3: SVAGLGSAQY
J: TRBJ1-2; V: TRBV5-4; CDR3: ASSLSRDLSTNYGYT
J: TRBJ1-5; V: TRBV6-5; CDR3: ASSYQGNQPQH
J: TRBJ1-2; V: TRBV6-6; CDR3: ASSYSTGGYT